The clone carrying this TCR beta chain was picked up a small number of times. The data originate from a study of early T cells in non-severe SARS-CoV-2 infection. TCRdb redid the calling of the 5' RACE reads with MiXCR, one entry per CDR3 protein. The sample includes approximately 83,000 distinct CDR3 sequences, 14% of them seen just once. CDR1 SQVTM and CDR2 ANQGSEA come from the germline V gene. The CDR3 has 11 residues. V was cut by 6 bases and J by 8 bases, with 10 bases left in between. The chain couples TRBV29-1 to TRBJ1-4; no clear D. The material sequenced was whole blood. The receptor comes from an adult who was a healthcare worker with PCR-confirmed SARS-CoV-2 infection or an uninfected control (not recorded which). CDR3 sequence reads: CSVEGGEKLFF. Written as DNA, the CDR3 is TGCAGCGTGGAGGGCGGGGAAAAACTGTTTTTT. Full variable domain (rest looked up from reference TRBV29-1 and TRBJ1-4): SAVISQKPSRDICQRGTSLTIQCQVDSQVTMMFWYRQQPGQSLTLIATANQGSEATYESGFVIDKFPISRPNLTFSTLTVSNMSPEDSSIYLCSVEGGEKLFFGSGTQLSVL.